This T cell receptor (beta chain) was captured in a study of cytomegalovirus exposure and HLA in healthy donors. V dropped 1 base and J dropped 4 bases, with 8 bases sitting between them. Germline V CDR1 and CDR2: SGHRS, YFSETQ. The CDR3 is 13 residues long. PCR employed 60 Vbeta and 13 Jbeta primers. Produced via immunoSEQ multiplex PCR; TCRdb's table is partial and in-frame only. The table shows 130,000 or so clones, with over 70% occurring only once. General observations from the study: Cytomegalovirus association was listed for 164 TCR beta chains. V- and J-gene trimming in TCR beta was tied to a missense DCLRE1C variant by an analysis performed later.

About this clone itself: Antigen specificity is unknown.

This chain joins TRBV5-1 and TRBJ1-2, with a tentative D call TRBD1 (5 bases). The sequence was collected from a woman aged 18-29 years in good health and CMV-seronegative. The sequenced sample was PBMCs. The chain's CDR3 is CASSLYTGYGYTF. The CDR3 coding sequence is TGCGCCAGCAGCTTGTACACAGGCTATGGCTACACCTTC.